These 15 T cell receptor beta chains were sequenced from one sample in a study of T cell responses to AZD1222 COVID-19 vaccine. Profiling relied on immunoSEQ multiplex PCR, and the TCRdb table lists in-frame clones only, not all of them. The data contain some 120,000 clones, 80% to 90% of them singletons. Material: peripheral blood, obtained on day 0 of AZD1222 vaccination. These TCRs come from an adult in good health.

This chain joins TRBV2 and TRBJ2-3; 9 bases agree with TRBD1. The germline V gene encodes CDR1 SNHLY and CDR2 FYNNEI. V lost 6 bases to trimming and J lost 4 bases; unmatched junction nucleotides: 11. This CDR3 has 16 amino acids. CDR3 coding DNA: TGTGCCAGCAGAGGGACAGGGTATGTGTTATCAGATACGCAGTATTTT. This codes for CASRGTGYVLSDTQYF.

The V call is TRBV19, the J call TRBJ2-3; D might be TRBD2 (7 bases). In germline, CDR1 is LNHDA, CDR2 SQIVND (reference sequence). This CDR3 spans 14 amino acids. V gave up 8 bases and J gave up 5 bases, with 17 bases separating them. The CDR3 sequence: CASSDRGAGDTQYF. CDR3 bases: TGTGCCAGTTCTGACCGGGGGGCGGGAGATACGCAGTATTTT.

This clone was seen just once. V gene TRBV24-1 combines with J gene TRBJ2-1; D assignment may be TRBD1 or TRBD2 (7 bases each). Germline CDR1 and CDR2: KGHDR and SFDVKD. The CDR3 is 21 residues long. With 5 bases removed from V and 0 bases from J, the gap between germline ends came to 28 bases. CDR3 coding DNA: TGTGCCACCAGTGCACTTTCAGGGGGAGGGCCTCTTACGGGCTCCTACAATGAGCAGTTCTTC. Protein: CATSALSGGGPLTGSYNEQFF.

The CDR3 region has the DNA TGTGCCAGCAGCCAACGGGACAGCGGCTACGAGCAGTACTTC. Its protein product is CASSQRDSGYEQYF. J is TRBJ2-7 and V is TRBV11-3, with 7 bases fitting TRBD1. The CDR3 runs to 14 residues. Looked up from germline, CDR1 is SGHNT and CDR2 is YENEEA. The junction had 7 bases not matched to a gene; V was cut back by 5 bases and J by 3 bases.

This chain connects TRBV24-1 to TRBJ2-5, with 8 bases lining up with TRBD1. Germline V gene lookup returns CDR1 KGHDR and CDR2 SFDVKD. CDR3 length: 15 residues. J gave up 1 base and V 3 bases, and 3 bases lay outside the gene matches. Here the CDR3 DNA reads TGTGCCACCAGTGATCATGGACAGGGCCAAGAGACCCAGTACTTC. It yields the protein CATSDHGQGQETQYF.

The rearrangement joins TRBV5-1 to TRBJ1-3; 7 nucleotides match TRBD1. The V and J ends lost 5 bases and 2 bases, in that order; junction bases with no gene match: 4. CDR3 size: 14 residues. Germline-derived CDR1 and CDR2 are SGHRS and YFSETQ. CDR3 sequence: CASSPDRAGNTIYF. In DNA form, the CDR3 reads TGCGCCAGCAGTCCCGACAGGGCTGGAAACACCATATATTTT.

V and J are TRBV29-1 and TRBJ2-1, with unresolved D. The CDR3 is 12 residues long. The V and J ends lost 4 bases and 3 bases respectively, with 7 bases between them. CDR1 is SQVTM, CDR2 ANQGSEA, per germline. The CDR3 DNA sequence: TGCAGCGTTGTTCCGCTCTACAATGAGCAGTTCTTC. Translating it yields CSVVPLYNEQFF.

V is TRBV19 and J is TRBJ1-2; the D gene is possibly TRBD1 (6 bases). Germline CDR1 LNHDA, CDR2 SQIVND (reference sequence). The CDR3 is 14 amino acids. With 6 bases removed from V and 2 bases from J, the gap between germline ends came to 13 bases. This CDR3 is CASSQQGVNYGYTF. For the CDR3, the DNA is TGTGCCAGTAGCCAACAGGGTGTGAACTATGGCTACACCTTC.

This chain links TRBV3-1 (or the pseudogene TRBV3-2) with TRBJ1-4; the D is unclear. The CDR3 sequence is 18 residues long. The germline V gene has CDR1 LGHDT and CDR2 YNNKEL (reference sequence). Between the trimmed V and J ends, which lost 0 bases and 6 bases, there was a span of 20 bases. CDR3 amino acids: CASSQDPSRGPAYEKLFF. The CDR3 DNA follows: TGTGCCAGCAGCCAAGACCCCTCCCGCGGGCCGGCCTATGAAAAACTGTTTTTT.

The chain couples TRBV7-9 to TRBJ2-7, with D unclear. This CDR3 is 14 amino acids long. V lost 1 base and J lost 4, with 11 bases in between. CDR1 is SEHNR, CDR2 FQNEAQ, per germline (reference sequence). CDR3 in DNA: TGTGCCAGCAGCTTAGGGGGTCAGATTTACGAGCAGTACTTC. This codes for CASSLGGQIYEQYF.

This chain links TRBV7-9 with TRBJ2-2; a possible D gene is TRBD2 (6 bases). From germline, CDR1 is SEHNR and CDR2 FQNEAQ (reference sequence). V was shortened by 1 base and J by 6 bases, with 12 bases between the two germline ends. The CDR3 has 15 amino acids. In DNA form, the CDR3 reads TGTGCCAGCAGCTTAGTAGGGCGGGAAGCCGGGGAGCTGTTTTTT. It codes for CASSLVGREAGELFF.

The chain is built from TRBV3-1 (or the pseudogene TRBV3-2) and TRBJ1-2; D gene uncertain. V lost 1 base to trimming and J lost 7 bases, with 10 bases between them. The CDR3 sequence is 13 residues long. Germline V gives CDR1 LGHDT, CDR2 YNNKEL (reference sequence). CDR3 protein: CASSQVLGSGYTF. In DNA form, the CDR3 reads TGTGCCAGCAGCCAAGTATTGGGGTCTGGCTACACCTTC.

This chain joins TRBV30 and TRBJ1-1; no reliable D call. This CDR3 is built from 11 residues. Trimming took 1 base from V and 3 from J, leaving 3 bases between them. Germline CDR1 GTSNPN, CDR2 SVGIG (reference sequence). CDR3 sequence reads: CAWSADTEAFF. The CDR3 coding sequence is TGTGCCTGGAGTGCGGACACTGAAGCTTTCTTT.

The chain has TRBV7-6 and TRBJ2-3; 7 bases align to TRBD2. J gave up 2 bases and V 1 base, and 12 bases lay outside the gene matches. The CDR3 contains 18 residues. Germline CDR1 is SGHVS and CDR2 is FNYEAQ. The CDR3 protein is CASSLGWSSGINTDTQYF. The CDR3 nucleotides are TGTGCCAGCAGCTTAGGCTGGTCCAGCGGGATAAACACAGATACGCAGTATTTT.

The chain joins TRBV9 to TRBJ2-1; TRBD1 agrees at 9 bases. The CDR3 sequence is 16 residues long. V was clipped by 5 bases and J by 1 base; unmatched bases: 7. The germline V gene encodes CDR1 SGDLS and CDR2 YYNGEE. CDR3 DNA sequence: TGTGCCAGCAGTCCCGAAGGGACAGGGTCCTACAATGAGCAGTTCTTC. Translating it yields CASSPEGTGSYNEQFF.